What follows are 9 T cell receptor beta chains derived from one specimen sequenced in a study of blood T cell repertoires in COVID-19. Here immunoSEQ multiplex PCR was the method, and the copy in TCRdb shows in-frame clones only, minus some. Of over 75,000 clones listed, more than 80% are singletons. The sequenced material came from peripheral blood. All receptors derive from a woman aged 70-85 years with acute or convalescent COVID-19.

The V and J genes are TRBV7-2 and TRBJ2-2, with a possible D match to TRBD2 (6 bases). Germline CDR1 is SGHTA and CDR2 is FQGNSA. The CDR3 totals 16 residues. V was cut by 0 bases and J by 0 bases, with 8 bases left in between. CDR3 protein: CASSLAGGSNTGELFF. The CDR3 nucleotides are TGTGCCAGCAGCTTAGCGGGGGGTTCGAACACCGGGGAGCTGTTTTTT.

In its sample, this clone was seen once. V gene TRBV15 combines with J gene TRBJ2-5; 8 bases are a match to TRBD2. This CDR3 is 15 amino acids long. CDR1 is LNHNV, CDR2 YYDKDF, per germline (reference sequence). V was pared by 3 bases and J by 2 bases, with 5 bases of the junction left unmatched. This CDR3 is CATSSRRGAQETQYF. CDR3 nucleotides: TGTGCCACCAGCAGCCGGCGGGGGGCTCAAGAGACCCAGTACTTC.

V and J are TRBV6-6 and TRBJ2-5; perhaps TRBD2 as D (5 bases). Looked up from germline, CDR1 is MNHNY and CDR2 is SVGAGI (reference sequence). Trimming removed 0 bases at V and 4 bases at J, with 9 bases between. This CDR3 has 14 amino acids. The CDR3 nucleotides are TGTGCCAGCAGTTACTCTGAGGGAGCAGAGACCCAGTACTTC. This gives the protein CASSYSEGAETQYF.

This CDR3 is CASSPSGQGANEQFF. The CDR3 DNA reads TGTGCCAGCAGCCCGTCGGGACAGGGGGCTAATGAGCAGTTCTTC. The V gene is TRBV7-2, the J gene TRBJ2-1; the match to TRBD1 covers 12 bases. This CDR3 has 15 residues. Germline CDR1 is SGHTA and CDR2 is FQGNSA. V trimming: 5 bases; J trimming: 7 bases; junction bases outside the gene matches: 6.

This sequence joins TRBV13 and TRBJ1-5; no definite D call. CDR1 is PRHDT, CDR2 FYEKMQ, per germline (reference sequence). The CDR3 has 12 amino acids. V lost 4 bases and J 9 bases, leaving 10 bases between the germline ends. CDR3 loop: CASSSGEGPQHF. The CDR3 DNA is TGTGCCAGCAGCTCCGGAGAGGGGCCCCAGCATTTT. The full variable domain, rest sourced from reference TRBV13 and TRBJ1-5, is AAGVIQSPRHLIKEKRETATLKCYPIPRHDTVYWYQQGPGQDPQFLISFYEKMQSDKGSIPDRFSAQQFSDYHSELNMSSLELGDSALYFCASSSGEGPQHFGDGTRLSIL.

The V call is TRBV5-1, the J call TRBJ1-1; D gene ambiguous. Germline-derived CDR1 and CDR2 are SGHRS and YFSETQ. The germline V and J ends were trimmed by 4 bases and 1 base, with 11 bases remaining between them. The CDR3 is 14 residues long. The CDR3 here is CASSMTPGNTEAFF. The CDR3 nucleotides are TGCGCCAGCAGCATGACACCAGGGAACACTGAAGCTTTCTTT.

This chain links TRBV6-5 with TRBJ2-3; D is perhaps TRBD1 (5 bases). The CDR3 totals 15 residues. V was shortened by 2 bases and J by 5 bases, with 14 bases between the two germline ends. Per the germline V gene, CDR1 is MNHEY and CDR2 is SVGAGI. The chain's CDR3 is CASSYGRFRGDTQYF. The DNA of the CDR3 is TGTGCCAGCAGTTACGGACGGTTTAGGGGAGATACGCAGTATTTT.

J is TRBJ2-3 and V is TRBV19, with 9 bases lining up with TRBD1. There are 15 residues in the CDR3. CDR1 LNHDA and CDR2 SQIVND come from the germline V gene (reference sequence). V lost 4 bases, J lost 1 base, and 3 bases stayed unmatched. This chain's CDR3 is CASSTGTGRTDTQYF. The DNA of the CDR3 is TGTGCCAGTAGTACCGGGACAGGGCGCACAGATACGCAGTATTTT. Full variable domain (missing parts from reference TRBV19 and TRBJ2-3): DGGITQSPKYLFRKEGQNVTLSCEQNLNHDAMYWYRQDPGQGLRLIYYSQIVNDFQKGDIAEGYSVSREKKESFPLTVTSAQKNPTAFYLCASSTGTGRTDTQYFGPGTRLTVL.

The chain combines TRBV30 with TRBJ2-1; 15 bases match TRBD2. V dropped 1 base and J dropped 9; count of bases not matched to a gene: 7. Per germline, CDR1 GTSNPN and CDR2 SVGIG (reference sequence). The CDR3 is 16 residues long. Here the CDR3 DNA reads TGTGCCTGGAGTGAAAAGGGACTAGCGGGGGGCCTTGAGCAGTTCTTC. Translated: CAWSEKGLAGGLEQFF.